The 10 T cell receptor beta chains in this list originate from one sample, sequenced in a study of response to subunit inactivated influenza vaccine. TCRdb reprocessed the RT-PCR reads via MiXCR and lists one record per CDR3 protein. The table includes approximately 700,000 distinct CDR3 sequences, about 15% detected once. The specimen was PBMCs from blood, collected about 14 days before vaccination. These receptors were obtained from a man aged 50 to 60 who received an inactivated influenza vaccine.

Details on this clonotype: Germline is not matched at one junction end, which may reflect a read error. This rearrangement joins TRBV12-3 or TRBV12-4 to TRBJ2-2; a weak D match, TRBD1 (5 bases). There are 18 residues in the CDR3. CDR3 bases: TGTGCCCGCAGTACAAGACAGTCCCATGCCGCGAACACCGGGGAGCTGTTTTTT. It yields the protein CARSTRQSHAANTGELFF.

This clonotype occurred a few times. The chain is built from TRBV28 and TRBJ2-7; 10 bases fit TRBD2. Germline trimming cut 5 bases from V and 5 bases from J; bases unmatched to any gene: 21. The CDR3 consists of 19 residues. CDR1 and CDR2 from the germline V gene are MDHEN and SYDVKM. In nucleotides, the CDR3 is TGTGCCAGCAGTCGTTTAGCGGGAGGAGAGGGGAGGGGCACCCACGAGCAGTACTTC. Translating it yields CASSRLAGGEGRGTHEQYF.

This clonotype was counted a few times. This chain links TRBV20-1 with TRBJ1-1; D not certain. The V and J ends lost 2 bases and 3 bases respectively, with 4 bases between them. Germline CDR1 and CDR2: DFQATT and SNEGSKA (reference sequence). This CDR3 has 11 amino acids. Written as DNA, the CDR3 is TGCAGTGCTAGAAAGGACACTGAAGCTTTCTTT. It yields the protein CSARKDTEAFF.

This chain links TRBV5-1 with TRBJ2-3; tentative D call: TRBD2 (6 bases). With 5 bases removed from V and 3 bases from J, the gap between germline ends came to 16 bases. There are 15 residues in the CDR3. Germline V gene sequence: CDR1 SGHRS, CDR2 YFSETQ. The CDR3 sequence: CASRAGTGGTDTQYF. The CDR3 bases are TGCGCCAGCAGGGCAGGAACCGGAGGGACAGATACGCAGTATTTT.

The V call is TRBV7-9, the J call TRBJ2-2; D remains unclear. Trimming removed 8 bases at V and 5 bases at J, with 9 bases between. From germline, CDR1 is SEHNR and CDR2 FQNEAQ (reference sequence). The CDR3 is 12 residues long. CDR3 protein: CASRVRTGELFF. The CDR3 bases are TGTGCCAGCCGAGTTCGAACCGGGGAGCTGTTTTTT.

The J gene is TRBJ2-1, the V gene TRBV9; 9 bases are shared with TRBD2. Germline values: CDR1 SGDLS, CDR2 YYNGEE. This CDR3 has 17 amino acids. The trim removed 0 bases at V and 9 bases at J, leaving 13 bases unmatched. CDR3 residues: CASSVAPGAGGPGEQFF. The CDR3 DNA reads as TGTGCCAGCAGCGTAGCTCCCGGGGCGGGAGGGCCCGGTGAGCAGTTCTTC. Variable domain in full (rest from reference TRBV9 and TRBJ2-1): DSGVTQTPKHLITATGQRVTLRCSPRSGDLSVYWYQQSLDQGLQFLIQYYNGEERAKGNILERFSAQQFPDLHSELNLSSLELGDSALYFCASSVAPGAGGPGEQFFGPGTRLTVL.

Only a few counts were recorded for this clonotype. The chain uses TRBV18 and TRBJ1-6; 8 bases are a match to TRBD1. V was clipped by 2 bases and J by 10 bases; unmatched bases: 7. Germline V CDR1 and CDR2: KGHSH, LQKENI. The CDR3 sequence is 15 residues long. As DNA, the CDR3 is TGTGCCAGCTCACCAGGACAGGGCCCTCAATCACCCCTCCACTTT. Encoded protein: CASSPGQGPQSPLHF.

This clonotype was counted a single time. The V and J genes are TRBV11-2 and TRBJ2-2; D perhaps matches TRBD1 (7 bases). The CDR3 runs to 15 residues. Germline assignment: CDR1 SGHAT and CDR2 FQNNGV. The germline V and J ends were trimmed by 6 bases and 4 bases, with 15 bases remaining between them. The DNA for the CDR3 is TGTGCCAGCAGATCCCAGGGGGGAGGCACCGGGGAGCTGTTTTTT. Translation: CASRSQGGGTGELFF.

This clonotype was observed a few times. The rearrangement links TRBV24-1 to TRBJ2-7, with a possible D match to TRBD2 (6 bases). Trimming pared 3 bases from V and 3 bases from J, leaving 8 bases between. The CDR3 contains 13 residues. Per germline, CDR1 KGHDR and CDR2 SFDVKD. CDR3 residues: CATSDAGSYEQYF. The CDR3 DNA reads as TGTGCCACCAGTGATGCGGGAAGCTACGAGCAGTACTTC.

This clonotype appeared a few times. At one end, the junction sequence differs from germline, possibly due to a read error. CDR3 coding DNA: TGTGCCAGCAGCCTGAAGACAGGGGCGAAACCTAACTTC. Translation: CASSLKTGAKPNF. The chain uses TRBV14 and TRBJ1-2, with TRBD1 identical over 8 bases. The CDR3 loop spans 13 amino acids. Germline values: CDR1 SGHDN, CDR2 FVKESK. Filled out from reference TRBV14 and TRBJ1-2, the complete variable domain reads EAGVTQFPSHSVIEKGQTVTLRCDPISGHDNLYWYRRVMGKEIKFLLHFVKESKQDESGMPNNRFLAERTGGTYSTLKVQPAELEDSGVYFCASSLKTGAKPNFGSGTRLTVV.